The 25 T cell receptor beta chains listed next were all sequenced from one sample in a study of cytomegalovirus exposure and HLA in healthy donors. Researchers ran the PCR with 60 Vbeta and 13 Jbeta primers. This table comes from immunoSEQ multiplex PCR, and its TCRdb copy is limited to in-frame clones, with some not included. Found here are about 120,000 clones, about four fifths of them singletons; the top ten hold around 5%. The material sequenced was PBMCs. These receptors were collected from a man aged 30-40 years in good health and CMV-seropositive.

As to this clone: Distinct nucleotide sequences in the sample also encode this CDR3. This chain joins TRBV7-9 and TRBJ2-7; D is possibly TRBD2 (5 bases). The V end lost 0 bases, the J end lost 5 bases, and 5 bases lay between the germline ends. Germline CDR1 is SEHNR and CDR2 is FQNEAQ (reference sequence). There are 12 residues in the CDR3. CDR3 sequence reads: CASSLAEDEQYF. In DNA, the CDR3 is TGTGCCAGCAGCTTAGCGGAGGACGAGCAGTACTTC.

In its sample, this clone was seen a few times. CDR3 nucleotide sequence: TGTGCCAGCCAAGCCCAGGGGGCCACTGAAGCTTTCTTT. This encodes CASQAQGATEAFF. The V call is TRBV6-6, the J call TRBJ1-1; the match to TRBD1 covers 8 bases. Germline trimming cut 8 bases from V and 4 bases from J; bases unmatched to any gene: 6. The CDR3 has 13 amino acids. Germline V gives CDR1 MNHNY, CDR2 SVGAGI (reference sequence).

The J gene is TRBJ2-7, the V gene TRBV4-3; D call uncertain. The CDR3 loop spans 13 amino acids. With 4 bases removed from V and 0 bases from J, the gap between germline ends came to 7 bases. Germline V lookup: CDR1 LGHNA, CDR2 YSLEER. The CDR3 is CASSPQLSYEQYF. CDR3 DNA: TGCGCCAGCAGCCCACAGCTCTCCTACGAGCAGTACTTC.

V usage is TRBV2 and J usage is TRBJ2-5; D is perhaps TRBD2 (5 bases). TRBJ2-7 matches the DNA end more closely, so the J call is doubtful. CDR3 size: 14 residues. Germline lookup yields CDR1 SNHLY and CDR2 FYNNEI. The CDR3 DNA sequence: TGTGCCGTACAACGAGGGCGCGGCACCTACGAGCAGTACTTC. This encodes CAVQRGRGTYEQYF.

V is TRBV7-9 and J is TRBJ2-7; TRBD2 aligns across 7 bases. Trimming took 1 base from V and 1 from J; bases not matched to a gene: 1. The CDR3 length is 14 residues. Per germline, CDR1 SEHNR and CDR2 FQNEAQ (reference sequence). CDR3 residues: CASSLVGGSYEQYF. Here the CDR3 DNA reads TGTGCCAGCAGCTTAGTCGGGGGGTCCTACGAGCAGTACTTC. Full variable domain (remainder filled in from reference TRBV7-9 and TRBJ2-7): DTGVSQNPRHKITKRGQNVTFRCDPISEHNRLYWYRQTLGQGPEFLTYFQNEAQLEKSRLLSDRFSAERPKGSFSTLEIQRTEQGDSAMYLCASSLVGGSYEQYFGPGTRLTVT.

Comments on this clone: The sample contains more than one DNA sequence encoding this CDR3. The chain carries TRBV7-6 and TRBJ1-4; D is perhaps TRBD1 (6 bases). Germline loops: CDR1 SGHVS, CDR2 FNYEAQ. There are 15 residues in the CDR3. V shed 1 base and J shed 4 bases, with 10 bases lying between them. The CDR3 DNA follows: TGTGCCAGCAGCTTAGGGGGGCAGGGTAATGAAAAACTGTTTTTT. Translated, it gives CASSLGGQGNEKLFF.

The rearrangement links TRBV2 to TRBJ2-5; TRBD2 agrees at 7 bases. The CDR3 is 13 residues long. The V gene's germline CDR1 is SNHLY and CDR2 FYNNEI. J lost 2 bases, V lost 7 bases, and 4 bases had no gene match. The DNA of the CDR3 is TGTGCCAGCATGTGGGGACTACAAGAGACCCAGTACTTC. This gives the protein CASMWGLQETQYF.

V usage is TRBV5-1 and J usage is TRBJ2-5; 12 positions match TRBD2. Germline assignment: CDR1 SGHRS and CDR2 YFSETQ. CDR3 size: 16 residues. After removal of 0 bases from V and 5 bases from J, the junction contained 5 bases not matched to a gene. The CDR3 DNA is TGCGCCAGCAGCTTGGGACTAGCGGGGGTTTCGGAGACCCAGTACTTC. The encoded protein is CASSLGLAGVSETQYF.

The chain carries TRBV5-1 and TRBJ2-1; 8 positions match TRBD2. CDR1 and CDR2 from the germline V gene are SGHRS and YFSETQ. J lost 5 bases, V lost 4 bases, and 5 bases had no gene match. This CDR3 has 14 amino acids. DNA of the CDR3: TGCGCCAGCAGCGAAGCGGGGGCGGACAATGAGCAGTTCTTC. This gives the protein CASSEAGADNEQFF. Combining the CDR3 with reference TRBV5-1 and TRBJ2-1 gives the whole variable domain KAGVTQTPRYLIKTRGQQVTLSCSPISGHRSVSWYQQTPGQGLQFLFEYFSETQRNKGNFPGRFSGRQFSNSRSEMNVSTLELGDSALYLCASSEAGADNEQFFGPGTRLTVL.

The chain links TRBV29-1 to TRBJ1-2, with 7 bases identical to TRBD1. CDR1 SQVTM and CDR2 ANQGSEA come from the germline V gene. CDR3 length: 15 amino acids. Unmatched junction bases numbered 13, after V lost 1 base and J lost 8 bases. CDR3 sequence: CSVEGVGRGARGYTF. The CDR3 DNA is TGCAGCGTTGAAGGAGTCGGCAGGGGGGCGAGGGGCTACACCTTC.

This clone was detected a few times. The chain is built from TRBV2 and TRBJ1-5; no firm D call. This CDR3 has 16 residues. Germline assignment: CDR1 SNHLY and CDR2 FYNNEI. The V gene lost 2 bases and the J gene lost 0 bases, with 11 bases spanning the gap. The CDR3 loop reads CASSESPNLSNQPQHF. The CDR3 DNA sequence: TGTGCCAGCAGTGAAAGTCCTAATCTTAGCAATCAGCCCCAGCATTTT.

This clone was counted a few times. The gene calls are TRBV10-3 and TRBJ2-7; the match to TRBD1 covers 11 bases. The V segment lost 0 bases and the J segment 5 bases; nucleotides outside the gene matches: 3. The CDR3 totals 15 residues. From germline, CDR1 is ENHRY and CDR2 SYGVKD. CDR3 region: CAISESMDRGHEQYF. DNA of the CDR3: TGTGCCATCAGTGAGTCGATGGACAGGGGGCACGAGCAGTACTTC.

The chain couples TRBV2 to TRBJ2-7; D is perhaps TRBD2 (5 bases). Germline CDR1 reads SNHLY; CDR2 reads FYNNEI. V lost 8 bases and J lost 0, with 17 bases in between. The CDR3 runs 15 residues. CDR3 nucleotides: TGTGCCAGCCAGCCGTGGCAGGACTCCTCCTACGAGCAGTACTTC. Translating gives CASQPWQDSSYEQYF.

CDR3 DNA: TGTGCCAGCAGTCCCAAGCAAGCGGGGGAGCAGTACTTC. It specifies CASSPKQAGEQYF. This chain joins TRBV27 and TRBJ2-7; 7 bases match TRBD2. Germline V gene data show CDR1 as MNHEY and CDR2 as SMNVEV (reference sequence). V trimming: 5 bases; J trimming: 7 bases; junction bases outside the gene matches: 8. This CDR3 spans 13 amino acids.

This clone was detected only once. The sample holds other DNA sequences that translate to the same CDR3. This sequence joins TRBV18 and TRBJ1-6; TRBD1 matches 8 bases. This CDR3 spans 16 amino acids. Germline lookup yields CDR1 KGHSH and CDR2 LQKENI. V lost 3 bases to trimming and J lost 7 bases; unmatched junction nucleotides: 8. The CDR3 nucleotides are TGTGCCAGCTCACCGATGGACAGGGCTCGAAATTCACCCCTCCACTTT. It encodes CASSPMDRARNSPLHF.

V is TRBV4-1 and J is TRBJ2-1, with TRBD2 matching 12 bases. The CDR3 spans 19 residues. CDR1 is MGHRA, CDR2 YSYEKL, per germline. V was pared by 2 bases and J by 0 bases, with 8 bases of the junction left unmatched. The chain's CDR3 is CASSQRLAGGYSSYNEQFF. CDR3 sequence (DNA): TGCGCCAGCAGCCAACGGCTAGCGGGGGGGTACAGCTCCTACAATGAGCAGTTCTTC.

The CDR3 nucleotides read TGTGCCAGCAGTTTCACGATAGGGGAACAGTTCTTC. It yields the protein CASSFTIGEQFF. The chain is built from TRBV27 and TRBJ2-1; tentative D call: TRBD1 (5 bases). This CDR3 region has 12 residues. CDR1 and CDR2 from the germline V gene are MNHEY and SMNVEV (reference sequence). V dropped 3 bases and J dropped 13 bases, with 13 bases sitting between them.

This chain connects TRBV28 to TRBJ2-5; 11 bases are shared with TRBD1. The CDR3 contains 15 residues. Germline CDR1 is MDHEN and CDR2 is SYDVKM. Unmatched junction bases numbered 3, after V lost 2 bases and J lost 4 bases. The CDR3 is CASSLTGQGVETQYF. In DNA, the CDR3 is TGTGCCAGCAGTTTAACGGGACAGGGGGTAGAGACCCAGTACTTC.

The V call is TRBV14, the J call TRBJ2-2; no clear D gene. CDR3 length: 13 amino acids. The germline CDR1 and CDR2 sequences are SGHDN and FVKESK. V dropped 5 bases and J dropped 6 bases, with 10 bases sitting between them. CDR3 nucleotide sequence: TGTGCCAGCAGCAAAGGGTTAGCCGGGGAGCTGTTTTTT. As protein: CASSKGLAGELFF.

About this clone itself: At one of its ends the junction is not consistent with the germline gene, which may arise from a read error. This sequence joins TRBV7-9 and TRBJ2-2, with TRBD2 as a possible D gene (5 bases). Germline CDR1 is SEHNR and CDR2 is FQNEAQ (reference sequence). The CDR3 totals 12 residues. The CDR3 DNA sequence: TGTTCCAGCAGCTTAAGCGGCGGGGAGCTGTTTTTT. This encodes CSSSLSGGELFF. Filled out from reference TRBV7-9 and TRBJ2-2, the complete variable domain reads DTGVSQNPRHKITKRGQNVTFRCDPISEHNRLYWYRQTLGQGPEFLTYFQNEAQLEKSRLLSDRFSAERPKGSFSTLEIQRTEQGDSAMYLCSSSLSGGELFFGEGSRLTVL.

This clone was seen only a few times. The V gene is TRBV30, the J gene TRBJ1-5; a possible D gene is TRBD1 (5 bases). CDR1 GTSNPN and CDR2 SVGIG come from the germline V gene (reference sequence). V lost 1 base and J 7 bases, leaving 11 bases between the germline ends. The CDR3 is made up of 13 amino acids. The DNA of the CDR3 is TGTGCCTGGAGTGGGGGGGATGAGCAGCCCCAGCATTTT. Translating it yields CAWSGGDEQPQHF.

The chain combines TRBV19 with TRBJ2-7, with D possibly being TRBD2 (6 bases). The CDR3 has 14 residues. Germline CDR1 is LNHDA and CDR2 is SQIVND (reference sequence). Between the trimmed V and J ends, which lost 5 bases and 4 bases, there was a span of 15 bases. CDR3 sequence: CASSPRLGLYEQYF. The CDR3 DNA follows: TGTGCCAGTAGTCCTAGACTAGGCCTATACGAGCAGTACTTC.

V is TRBV9 and J is TRBJ1-4, with 10 bases aligning to TRBD1. Losses at the gene ends were 4 bases for V and 6 bases for J; bases not matched to a gene: 6. There are 15 residues in the CDR3. Germline V lookup: CDR1 SGDLS, CDR2 YYNGEE. Here the CDR3 reads CASSTFGTGDEKLFF. CDR3 DNA: TGTGCCAGCAGCACCTTCGGGACAGGGGATGAAAAACTGTTTTTT. The variable domain in full, with the rest retrieved from reference TRBV9 and TRBJ1-4, is DSGVTQTPKHLITATGQRVTLRCSPRSGDLSVYWYQQSLDQGLQFLIQYYNGEERAKGNILERFSAQQFPDLHSELNLSSLELGDSALYFCASSTFGTGDEKLFFGSGTQLSVL.

This sequence joins TRBV14 and TRBJ2-1; D may be TRBD2 (7 bases). Per germline, CDR1 SGHDN and CDR2 FVKESK. V lost 0 bases and J lost 4, with 13 bases in between. The CDR3 is made up of 16 amino acids. The CDR3 nucleotides read TGTGCCAGCAGCCAAGATCGGGGGGCCTTATACAATGAGCAGTTCTTC. Residues: CASSQDRGALYNEQFF.

The chain has TRBV4-3 and TRBJ1-1; D remains unclear. The germline V gene encodes CDR1 LGHNA and CDR2 YSLEER. CDR3 length: 14 amino acids. V lost 1 base to trimming and J lost 1 base, with 7 bases between them. The CDR3: CASSQGAGNTEAFF. CDR3 coding DNA: TGCGCCAGCAGCCAAGGTGCGGGGAACACTGAAGCTTTCTTT.